This T cell receptor beta chain comes out of a study of shared clonotypes between healthy human individuals. Study context: Donor ages ranged 18 to 49 years: a couple of women, a few men.

Study-level points and caveats: Sharing across several donors was seen in roughly 5% of naive CD4 clonotypes. The study generally estimated greater richness for naive than memory subsets.

Original analysis: Filtering differed since immunoSEQ provided only junctions, with no quality scores. TCRdb's table, derived via immunoSEQ multiplex PCR, lists solely in-frame clones and lacks some. V, J and clone size were drawn from that table, and D and trimming were deduced from the DNA. In the table there are a few million clones, just over 90% of which are singletons. Germline V CDR1 and CDR2: SQVTM, ANQGSEA. CDR3 length equals 16 residues. V dropped 4 bases and J dropped 0; count of bases not matched to a gene: 7. CD45RO-negative, CCR7-selected cells formed the naive CD8 fraction, which excluded terminally differentiated effector memory CD45RA+ cells. Points on this clone: The antigen is unknown.

Sequencing was carried out using naive CD8+ T cells from PBMCs. This chain uses TRBV29-1 with TRBJ2-1; 9 bases are shared with TRBD2. This clonotype was obtained from a man between 18 and 29 years old in good health. Some clones in this sample may be carry-over from other donors' samples. The CDR3 is CSVVFLAGSSYNEQFF. As DNA, the CDR3 is TGCAGCGTTGTATTCCTAGCGGGAAGCTCCTACAATGAGCAGTTCTTC.